This T cell receptor beta chain was identified in a study of blood T cell repertoires in COVID-19. Whole-study context: From the United States, Italy and Spain came samples of acute and convalescent COVID-19.

Germline assignment: CDR1 SGHKS and CDR2 YYEKEE (reference sequence). The CDR3 is 15 residues long. After removal of 5 bases from V and 5 bases from J, the junction contained 9 bases not matched to a gene. Authors' methods: Estimates of nucleated cell counts were drawn from the amplification of reference gene primers. Clones were sequenced by immunoSEQ multiplex PCR, and TCRdb holds only the in-frame ones, with some missing. V and J calls plus clone size are reproduced from that table; the DNA served to infer D and trimming. The table shows fewer than 250,000 clones, with around four fifths occurring only once.

This receptor was obtained from a man over 45 with active or convalescent COVID-19. This rearrangement joins TRBV5-5 to TRBJ2-5; 10 positions match TRBD2. The sequenced material came from peripheral blood. CDR3 region: CASSRTSGGGETQYF. The CDR3, as DNA: TGTGCCAGCAGTCGGACTAGCGGCGGCGGGGAGACCCAGTACTTC. Variable domain in full (rest from reference TRBV5-5 and TRBJ2-5): DAGVTQSPTHLIKTRGQQVTLRCSPISGHKSVSWYQQVLGQGPQFIFQYYEKEERGRGNFPDRFSARQFPNYSSELNVNALLLGDSALYLCASSRTSGGGETQYFGPGTRLLVL.